The 26 T cell receptor beta chains presented below share a single source sample, sequenced in a study of cytomegalovirus exposure and HLA in healthy donors. The primer mix had 60 Vbeta and 13 Jbeta primers. Generated by immunoSEQ multiplex PCR, the TCRdb table keeps only in-frame clones and is missing some. The data show 100,000 or so clones, around 70% seen once. What was sequenced was PBMCs. The source is a man aged 50 to 59 in good health and CMV-seronegative.

The sample holds a few counts of this clone. V and J are TRBV7-2 and TRBJ1-4; no definite D call. V was shortened by 1 base and J by 7 bases, with 10 bases between the two germline ends. The CDR3 contains 14 residues. The germline gives CDR1 SGHTA, CDR2 FQGNSA. CDR3 in DNA: TGTGCCAGCAGCTTAGGAGGGTATACTGAAAAACTGTTTTTT. Translated, it gives CASSLGGYTEKLFF.

V gene TRBV6-6 combines with J gene TRBJ2-1; 9 nucleotides agree with TRBD1. The CDR3 contains 15 residues. After removal of 0 bases from V and 10 bases from J, the junction contained 7 bases not matched to a gene. Germline CDR1 is MNHNY and CDR2 is SVGAGI (reference sequence). The CDR3 region is CASSYSSLDRGEQFF. CDR3 sequence (DNA): TGTGCCAGCAGTTACTCTTCCTTGGACAGGGGAGAGCAGTTCTTC.

The V gene is TRBV5-1, the J gene TRBJ2-2, with 10 bases lining up with TRBD2. V lost 7 bases and J lost 3; bases outside the gene matches: 9. Looked up from germline, CDR1 is SGHRS and CDR2 is YFSETQ. The CDR3 covers 16 residues. The CDR3 is CASGASGSLDTGELFF. The CDR3 DNA sequence: TGCGCCAGCGGGGCTAGCGGGAGTTTGGACACCGGGGAGCTGTTTTTT.

This clone was seen just once. This chain joins TRBV11-2 and TRBJ2-7, with TRBD2 as a possible D gene (6 bases). Germline-derived CDR1 and CDR2 are SGHAT and FQNNGV. The CDR3 extends over 15 amino acids. Trimming shortened V by 4 bases and J by 5 bases, and 18 bases separated the two germline ends. This CDR3 reads CASSSLGGGSHEQYF. The CDR3 bases are TGTGCCAGCAGCTCGCTCGGGGGAGGCTCTCACGAGCAGTACTTC.

The chain has TRBV6-4 and TRBJ2-1; tentative D call: TRBD2 (6 bases). The V gene lost 0 bases and the J gene lost 4 bases, with 10 bases spanning the gap. CDR1 and CDR2 (germline): MRHNA, SNTAGT. The CDR3 loop spans 15 amino acids. The CDR3 DNA reads TGTGCCAGCAGTGACTCGTCCGGGACTTACAATGAGCAGTTCTTC. It translates to CASSDSSGTYNEQFF.

The chain couples TRBV27 to TRBJ1-5; D perhaps matches TRBD1 (5 bases). The CDR3 covers 17 residues. Trimming pared 5 bases from V and 0 bases from J, leaving 17 bases between. Germline V gene sequence: CDR1 MNHEY, CDR2 SMNVEV (reference sequence). The CDR3 reads CASSLKGDSYSNQPQHF. In DNA form, the CDR3 reads TGTGCCAGCAGTCTAAAGGGCGACAGTTATAGCAATCAGCCCCAGCATTTT.

This chain joins TRBV7-9 and TRBJ2-1; D perhaps matches TRBD1 (6 bases). The CDR3 runs 13 residues. V gave up 5 bases and J gave up 8 bases, with 13 bases separating them. In germline, CDR1 is SEHNR, CDR2 FQNEAQ (reference sequence). CDR3 protein: CASSQGGAHEQFF. The CDR3 DNA is TGTGCCAGCAGCCAAGGGGGTGCCCATGAGCAGTTCTTC.

This clone was counted between two and nine times. The CDR3 DNA is TGTGCCACCAGCAGAGAGCGGGGGGGCACAGATACGCAGTATTTT. Translated: CATSRERGGTDTQYF. The chain has TRBV15 and TRBJ2-3; 8 bases map to TRBD2. V gave up 0 bases and J gave up 1 base; unmatched junction bases: 0. The CDR3 has 15 amino acids. The V gene's germline CDR1 is LNHNV and CDR2 YYDKDF (reference sequence).

The rearrangement links TRBV6-6 to TRBJ1-2; D is ambiguous. Germline CDR1 is MNHNY and CDR2 is SVGAGI (reference sequence). V was cut by 2 bases and J by 4 bases, with 8 bases left in between. There are 13 residues in the CDR3. This chain's CDR3 is CASSYGLSYGYTF. CDR3 DNA sequence: TGTGCCAGCAGTTACGGGCTGAGCTATGGCTACACCTTC.

The chain couples TRBV5-6 to TRBJ2-7; TRBD1 matches at 10 bases. Losses at the gene ends were 3 bases for V and 2 bases for J; bases not matched to a gene: 2. CDR3 length equals 14 residues. CDR1 is SGHDT, CDR2 YYEEEE, per germline. CDR3 region: CASSWGTGAYEQYF. In DNA form, the CDR3 reads TGTGCCAGCAGCTGGGGGACAGGGGCCTACGAGCAGTACTTC.

This clone was detected a few times. This chain uses TRBV19 with TRBJ1-5, with D uncertain. V lost 7 bases and J lost 2, with 18 bases in between. Germline assignment: CDR1 LNHDA and CDR2 SQIVND (reference sequence). The CDR3 is made up of 16 amino acids. CDR3 region: CASTKPRVGRNQPQHF. Written as DNA, the CDR3 is TGTGCCAGTACCAAACCCCGGGTCGGTCGCAATCAGCCCCAGCATTTT.

In DNA form, the CDR3 reads TGTGCCAGCAGCTTGGGGAGCGGCTCCTACAATGAGCAGTTCTTC. Protein product: CASSLGSGSYNEQFF. The rearrangement links TRBV13 to TRBJ2-1; possibly TRBD2 for D (5 bases). This CDR3 region has 15 residues. Trimming took off 3 bases at V and 0 bases at J, with 9 bases between the two ends. Per the germline V gene, CDR1 is PRHDT and CDR2 is FYEKMQ (reference sequence).

This clone was counted between two and nine times. J is TRBJ2-7 and V is TRBV7-2; a weak D match, TRBD1 (5 bases). The CDR3 sequence is 14 residues long. Looked up from germline, CDR1 is SGHTA and CDR2 is FQGNSA. Trimming took off 5 bases at V and 3 bases at J, with 14 bases between the two ends. The CDR3 region has the DNA TGTGCCAGCAGCCCATCTTCAGGGATCTACGAGCAGTACTTC. Protein: CASSPSSGIYEQYF.

The genes are TRBV20-1 and TRBJ1-1; D remains unclear. CDR1 and CDR2 from the germline V gene are DFQATT and SNEGSKA (reference sequence). V was shortened by 6 bases and J by 7 bases, with 9 bases between the two germline ends. This CDR3 has 10 residues. CDR3 DNA: TGCAGTGCCGTAAGTAGTGAAGCTTTCTTT. Translated, it gives CSAVSSEAFF.

This clone was seen only once. This rearrangement joins TRBV7-6 to TRBJ2-3; no clear D gene. Germline CDR1 reads SGHVS; CDR2 reads FNYEAQ. The CDR3 is 15 residues long. V lost 2 bases and J lost 0, with 9 bases in between. The CDR3 nucleotides are TGTGCCAGCAGCTTACTATTCCTGAGCACAGATACGCAGTATTTT. Protein sequence: CASSLLFLSTDTQYF.

J is TRBJ2-1 and V is TRBV7-6, with 10 bases fitting TRBD2. V gave up 1 base and J gave up 7 bases; unmatched junction bases: 10. Germline V gene data show CDR1 as SGHVS and CDR2 as FNYEAQ. The length of the CDR3 is 17 residues. CDR3 nucleotide sequence: TGTGCCAGCAGCTTAGAGGGGAGCGGGAGGGCGGGTAATGAGCAGTTCTTC. This codes for CASSLEGSGRAGNEQFF.

This clone has a handful of counts. This sequence joins TRBV30 and TRBJ1-6; 7 bases are shared with TRBD1. This CDR3 is built from 15 residues. The trim removed 4 bases at V and 5 bases at J, leaving 8 bases unmatched. CDR1 is GTSNPN, CDR2 SVGIG, per germline (reference sequence). CDR3 sequence reads: CAWKNRGVNNSPLHF. CDR3 in DNA: TGTGCCTGGAAGAACAGGGGCGTCAATAATTCACCCCTCCACTTT.

The table lists this clone with a few counts. The chain's CDR3 is CASSPLRGNNSPLHF. The CDR3, as DNA: TGTGCCAGCTCACCACTAAGGGGGAATAATTCACCCCTCCACTTT. The genes are TRBV18 and TRBJ1-6; possibly TRBD1 for D (6 bases). This CDR3 comprises 15 residues. Trimming left V 1 base short and J 5 bases short, with 9 bases between. Germline V lookup: CDR1 KGHSH, CDR2 LQKENI.

The chain employs TRBV28 and TRBJ1-3; 8 bases line up with TRBD1. Germline CDR1 MDHEN, CDR2 SYDVKM. The CDR3 covers 18 residues. V was clipped by 5 bases and J by 3 bases; unmatched bases: 15. The chain's CDR3 is CASSLLTPGGAGGNTIYF. CDR3 nucleotides: TGTGCCAGCAGTCTACTCACCCCAGGGGGCGCAGGTGGAAACACCATATATTTT.

The genes are TRBV30 and TRBJ2-7; 10 bases fit TRBD1. Trimming took 6 bases from V and 2 from J; bases not matched to a gene: 1. The CDR3 consists of 12 residues. The germline CDR1 and CDR2 sequences are GTSNPN and SVGIG (reference sequence). DNA of the CDR3: TGTGCCTGTGGGACAGGGGCCTACGAGCAGTACTTC. Translated, it gives CACGTGAYEQYF.

This clone was seen just once. J is TRBJ2-2 and V is TRBV7-8, with a weak D call TRBD2 (7 bases). The CDR3 contains 17 residues. V was cut by 5 bases and J by 3 bases, with 19 bases left in between. Germline V gives CDR1 SGHVS, CDR2 FQNEAQ. This CDR3 reads CASSLEGGGRHTGELFF. Here the CDR3 DNA reads TGTGCCAGCAGCCTCGAGGGAGGGGGGCGCCACACCGGGGAGCTGTTTTTT.

V and J are TRBV12-1 and TRBJ2-1; the tabulated D call, TRBD2, remains unverified against the DNA. TRBV12-1 is listed as a pseudogene. The CDR3 totals 24 residues. The CDR3 sequence is CAKLRPPPAKGQLAYPLSYNEQFF. In DNA, the CDR3 is TGTGCCAAACTCCGACCCCCCCCTGCAAAAGGCCAACTAGCTTACCCCCTCTCCTACAATGAGCAGTTCTTC.

The chain joins TRBV11-2 to TRBJ2-1, with 7 bases that match TRBD1. J lost 5 bases, V lost 3 bases, and 10 bases had no gene match. Germline-derived CDR1 and CDR2 are SGHAT and FQNNGV. CDR3 length: 16 residues. The CDR3 DNA is TGTGCCAGCAGCTTGAGAGGTGGCAGGGGGAACAATGAGCAGTTCTTC. This encodes CASSLRGGRGNNEQFF.

V is TRBV9 and J is TRBJ1-3; D is unresolved. This CDR3 comprises 17 residues. Germline assignment: CDR1 SGDLS and CDR2 YYNGEE. The germline V and J ends were trimmed by 5 bases and 0 bases, with 18 bases remaining between them. The CDR3 sequence is CASSPLGRGHSGNTIYF. The CDR3 bases are TGTGCCAGCAGTCCCCTTGGGCGGGGTCACTCTGGAAACACCATATATTTT. The full variable domain, its missing parts supplied by reference TRBV9 and TRBJ1-3, is DSGVTQTPKHLITATGQRVTLRCSPRSGDLSVYWYQQSLDQGLQFLIQYYNGEERAKGNILERFSAQQFPDLHSELNLSSLELGDSALYFCASSPLGRGHSGNTIYFGEGSWLTVV.

The V gene is TRBV2, the J gene TRBJ2-7; 8 nucleotides match TRBD1. J was trimmed by 9 bases and V by 2 bases; bases with no gene match: 6. Germline V gives CDR1 SNHLY, CDR2 FYNNEI. The CDR3 loop spans 13 amino acids. For the CDR3, the DNA is TGTGCCAGCAGTGAATTTGGACAGGGCGGGCAGTACTTC. Translated, it gives CASSEFGQGGQYF.

This chain connects TRBV7-2 to TRBJ2-5, with 9 positions matching TRBD1. This CDR3 contains 15 residues. The germline V gene has CDR1 SGHTA and CDR2 FQGNSA. The V and J ends lost 5 bases and 0 bases, in that order; junction bases with no gene match: 4. Written as DNA, the CDR3 is TGTGCCAGCAGCAAACAGGGGGCGCACCAAGAGACCCAGTACTTC. Its protein product is CASSKQGAHQETQYF.